This T cell receptor beta chain was sequenced for a study of shared clonotypes between healthy human individuals. Study findings and constraints: Estimated richness was generally greater in naive than memory subsets.

The CDR3 extends over 13 amino acids. Germline-derived CDR1 and CDR2 are MNHEY and SVGAGI. Trimming removed 6 bases from V and 6 bases from J, with 11 bases in between. Every donor, a Caucasian adult, lived in Nashville, Tennessee. Worth noting for this clone: Its antigen is not known.

Over several immunoSEQ plates, each subset's genomic DNA was distributed in even portions. Using 200 ng DNA, approximately 27,000 T cell genomes, the sorted-subset replicate PCRs were run. Libraries were prepared by immunoSEQ multiplex PCR; TCRdb keeps only in-frame clonotypes and omits some of them. The sample holds over 2 million clones, over 85% seen once. Sequenced input: naive CD4+ T cells sorted from blood. Subset here: CD45RA+ positively selected. The chain carries TRBV6-5 and TRBJ1-4, with D possibly matching TRBD1 (5 bases). The TCR comes from a man aged 18 to 29 in good health. The CDR3 sequence: CASRPPGHEKLFF. The DNA of the CDR3 is TGTGCCAGCAGACCACCGGGACATGAAAAACTGTTTTTT.